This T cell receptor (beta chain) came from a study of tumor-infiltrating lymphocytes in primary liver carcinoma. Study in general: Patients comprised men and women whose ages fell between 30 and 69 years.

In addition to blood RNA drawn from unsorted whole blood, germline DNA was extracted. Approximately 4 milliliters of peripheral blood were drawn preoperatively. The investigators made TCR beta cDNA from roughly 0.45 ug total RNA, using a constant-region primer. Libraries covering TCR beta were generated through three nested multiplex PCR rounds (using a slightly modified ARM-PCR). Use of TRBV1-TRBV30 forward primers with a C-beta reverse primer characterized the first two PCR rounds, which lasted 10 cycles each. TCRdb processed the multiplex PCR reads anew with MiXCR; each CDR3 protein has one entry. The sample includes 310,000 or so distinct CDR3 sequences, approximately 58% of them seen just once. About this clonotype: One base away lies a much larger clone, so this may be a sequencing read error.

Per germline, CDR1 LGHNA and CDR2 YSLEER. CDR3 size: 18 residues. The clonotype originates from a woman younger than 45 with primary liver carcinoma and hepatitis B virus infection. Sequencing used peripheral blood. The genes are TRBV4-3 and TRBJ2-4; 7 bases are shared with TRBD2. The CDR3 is CSSSQDLAGVGAKNIQYF. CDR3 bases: TGCTCCAGCAGCCAAGATCTGGCGGGGGTTGGAGCCAAAAACATTCAGTACTTC.